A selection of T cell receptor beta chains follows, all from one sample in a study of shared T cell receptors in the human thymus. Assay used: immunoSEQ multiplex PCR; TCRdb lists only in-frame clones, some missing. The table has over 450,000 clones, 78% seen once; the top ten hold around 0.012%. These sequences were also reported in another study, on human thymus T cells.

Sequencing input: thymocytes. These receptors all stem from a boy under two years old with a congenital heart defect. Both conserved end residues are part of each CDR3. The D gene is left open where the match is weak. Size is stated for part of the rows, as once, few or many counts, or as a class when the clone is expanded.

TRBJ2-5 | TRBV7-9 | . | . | CASSLSSDISGLTQETQYF | TGTGCCAGCAGCCTGAGTTCGGATATTAGCGGCCTTACCCAAGAGACCCAGTACTTC
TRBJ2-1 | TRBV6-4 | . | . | CASSDLAASYNEQFF | TGTGCCAGCAGTGACCTAGCAGCGTCCTACAATGAGCAGTTCTTC
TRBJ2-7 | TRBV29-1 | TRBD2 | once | CSVEGIGTGEGYEQYF | TGCAGCGTTGAAGGGATCGGGACCGGGGAGGGTTACGAGCAGTACTTC
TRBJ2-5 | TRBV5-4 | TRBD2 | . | CASSLDGRGGETQYF | TGTGCCAGCAGCTTGGACGGGAGGGGAGGAGAGACCCAGTACTTC
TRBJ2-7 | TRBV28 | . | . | CASSLWASHSYEQYF | TGTGCCAGCAGTTTATGGGCTAGCCACTCCTACGAGCAGTACTTC
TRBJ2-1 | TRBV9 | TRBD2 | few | CASSLRTRNNEQFF | TGTGCCAGCAGTCTCCGGACTAGGAACAATGAGCAGTTCTTC
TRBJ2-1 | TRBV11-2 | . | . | CASSLDFKGEWHNEQFF | TGTGCCAGCAGCTTAGACTTTAAGGGGGAGTGGCACAATGAGCAGTTCTTC
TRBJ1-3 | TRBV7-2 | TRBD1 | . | CASSLRQGGGNTIYF | TGTGCCAGCAGCTTACGTCAGGGGGGTGGAAACACCATATATTTT
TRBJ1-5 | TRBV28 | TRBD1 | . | CASSARDRNNQPQHF | TGTGCCAGCAGTGCCCGGGACAGGAACAATCAGCCCCAGCATTTT
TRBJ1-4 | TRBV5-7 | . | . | CASSLAKGEGTNEKLFF | TGTGCCAGCAGCTTGGCCAAGGGGGAGGGGACTAATGAAAAACTGTTTTTT
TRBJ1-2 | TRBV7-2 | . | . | CASTVWGEYGYTF | TGTGCCAGCACCGTGTGGGGGGAATATGGCTACACCTTC
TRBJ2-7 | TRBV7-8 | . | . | CASSPRRSTSYEQYF | TGTGCCAGCAGCCCTAGACGGTCGACCTCCTACGAGCAGTACTTC
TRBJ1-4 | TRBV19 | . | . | CASTPTENLGNEKLFF | TGTGCCAGTACCCCGACAGAGAACCTGGGGAATGAAAAACTGTTTTTT
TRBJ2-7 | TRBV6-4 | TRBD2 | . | CASSLGLAGGYEQYF | TGTGCCAGCAGTTTGGGACTAGCGGGAGGCTACGAGCAGTACTTC
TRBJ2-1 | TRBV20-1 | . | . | CSALGRRVQFF | TGCAGTGCCCTTGGACGGCGGGTACAGTTCTTC
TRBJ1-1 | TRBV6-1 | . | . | CASEGVTGQNTEAFF | TGTGCCAGCGAGGGGGTGACAGGCCAGAACACTGAAGCTTTCTTT
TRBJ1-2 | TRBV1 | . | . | CTSSQEGGPNYGYTF | TGCACCAGCAGCCAAGAAGGGGGCCCCAACTATGGCTACACCTTC
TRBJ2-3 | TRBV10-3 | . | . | CAISPDFDTQYF | TGTGCCATCAGTCCAGACTTCGATACGCAGTATTTT
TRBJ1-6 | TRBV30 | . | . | CAWSYARGSRESPLHF | TGTGCCTGGAGTTATGCTCGGGGATCGCGGGAATCACCCCTCCACTTT
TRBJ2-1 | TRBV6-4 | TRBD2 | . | CASGTSGRRNEQFF | TGTGCCAGCGGGACTAGCGGGAGGCGCAATGAGCAGTTCTTC
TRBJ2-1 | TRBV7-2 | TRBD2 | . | CASSLVLAGGYVEQFF | TGTGCCAGCAGCTTAGTGCTAGCGGGAGGGTACGTTGAGCAGTTCTTC
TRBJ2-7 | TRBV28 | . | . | CASTSQGGGYEQYF | TGTGCCAGCACCTCTCAGGGAGGCGGCTACGAGCAGTACTTC
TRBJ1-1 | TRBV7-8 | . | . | CASSPRKQQGGETEAFF | TGTGCCAGCAGCCCCCGGAAGCAACAGGGAGGGGAGACTGAAGCTTTCTTT
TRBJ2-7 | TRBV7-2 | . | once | CASSLFCNNSYEQYF | TGTGCCAGCAGCTTATTTTGTAATAACTCCTACGAGCAGTACTTC
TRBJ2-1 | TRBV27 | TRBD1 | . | CASSSRGQGDEQFF | TGTGCCAGCAGTTCCCGTGGACAGGGAGATGAGCAGTTCTTC
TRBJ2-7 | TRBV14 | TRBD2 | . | CASSQDPLAGFLYEQYF | TGTGCCAGCAGCCAAGATCCCCTAGCGGGATTCCTCTACGAGCAGTACTTC
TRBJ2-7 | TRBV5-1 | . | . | CASSLAQGEQYF | TGCGCCAGCAGCTTGGCCCAGGGCGAGCAGTACTTC
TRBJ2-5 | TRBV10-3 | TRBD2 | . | CAISTRGGKEECETQYF | TGTGCCATCAGTACTCGGGGAGGGAAGGAGGAGTGCGAGACCCAGTACTTC
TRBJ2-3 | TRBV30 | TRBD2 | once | CAWSVGGSSDTQYF | TGTGCCTGGAGTGTAGGCGGGAGTTCAGATACGCAGTATTTT
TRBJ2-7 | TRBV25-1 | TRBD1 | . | CASSVEGTGRNEQYF | TGTGCCAGCAGTGTTGAGGGGACAGGGAGAAACGAGCAGTACTTC
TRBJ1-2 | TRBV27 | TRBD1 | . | CASSYRDRGGYGYTF | TGTGCCAGCAGTTACCGGGACAGGGGGGGCTATGGCTACACCTTC
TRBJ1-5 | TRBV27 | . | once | CASSFLQDTYSNQPQHF | TGTGCCAGCAGTTTCTTACAGGACACGTATAGCAATCAGCCCCAGCATTTT
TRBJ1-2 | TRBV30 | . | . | CAWSRQRNYGYTF | TGTGCCTGGAGTCGGCAGAGGAACTATGGCTACACCTTC
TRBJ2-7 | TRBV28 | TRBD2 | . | CATLGLAGSYEQYF | TGTGCCACCCTAGGACTAGCGGGTTCCTACGAGCAGTACTTC
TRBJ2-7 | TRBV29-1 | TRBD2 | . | CSVGGGTSGTYEQYF | TGCAGCGTTGGTGGGGGGACTAGCGGGACCTACGAGCAGTACTTC
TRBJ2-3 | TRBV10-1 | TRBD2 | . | CASSETLAGGPRDTQYF | TGCGCCAGCAGTGAGACGCTAGCGGGAGGGCCACGGGATACGCAGTATTTT
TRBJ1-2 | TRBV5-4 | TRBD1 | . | CASRTSPRQGSNYGYTF | TGTGCCAGCAGGACATCACCGAGACAGGGCTCTAACTATGGCTACACCTTC
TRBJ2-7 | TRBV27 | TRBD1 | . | CASSLSRGGPDEQYF | TGTGCCAGCAGTTTATCTAGAGGGGGCCCGGACGAGCAGTACTTC
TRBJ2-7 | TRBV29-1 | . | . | CSVRSRDSYEQYF | TGCAGCGTCAGGTCCAGGGATAGCTACGAGCAGTACTTC
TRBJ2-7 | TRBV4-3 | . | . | CASSHGWRGPYEQYF | TGCGCCAGCAGCCACGGTTGGAGGGGACCCTACGAGCAGTACTTC
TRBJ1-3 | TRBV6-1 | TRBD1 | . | CASSDPGGTISGNTIYF | TGTGCCAGCAGTGACCCAGGGGGAACAATCTCTGGAAACACCATATATTTT
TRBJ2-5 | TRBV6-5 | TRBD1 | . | CASSSPYRGEEETQYF | TGTGCCAGCAGTTCCCCCTACAGGGGAGAGGAAGAGACCCAGTACTTC
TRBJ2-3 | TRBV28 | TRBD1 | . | CASSRKTGGTDTQYF | TGTGCCAGCAGTAGAAAGACAGGGGGCACGGATACGCAGTATTTT
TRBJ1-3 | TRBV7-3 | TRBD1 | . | CASSLVGGSDTIYF | TGTGCCAGCAGCTTAGTAGGGGGCAGTGACACCATATATTTT
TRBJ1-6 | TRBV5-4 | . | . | CASSFGVIASYNSPLHF | TGTGCCAGCAGCTTCGGAGTTATAGCCTCCTATAATTCACCCCTCCACTTT